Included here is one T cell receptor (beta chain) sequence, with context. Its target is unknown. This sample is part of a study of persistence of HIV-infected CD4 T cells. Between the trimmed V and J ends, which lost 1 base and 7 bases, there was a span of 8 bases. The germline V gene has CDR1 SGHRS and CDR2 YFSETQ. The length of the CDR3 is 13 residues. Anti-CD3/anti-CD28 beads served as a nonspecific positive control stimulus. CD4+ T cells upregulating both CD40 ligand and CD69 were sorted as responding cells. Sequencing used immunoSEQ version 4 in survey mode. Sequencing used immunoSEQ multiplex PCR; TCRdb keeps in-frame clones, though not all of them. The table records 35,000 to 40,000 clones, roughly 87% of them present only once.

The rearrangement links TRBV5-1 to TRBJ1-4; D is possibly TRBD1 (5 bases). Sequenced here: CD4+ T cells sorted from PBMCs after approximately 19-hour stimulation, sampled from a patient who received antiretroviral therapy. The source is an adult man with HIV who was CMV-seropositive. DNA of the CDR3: TGCGCCAGCAGCTTGACAGGTTCTGAAAAACTGTTTTTT. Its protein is CASSLTGSEKLFF.